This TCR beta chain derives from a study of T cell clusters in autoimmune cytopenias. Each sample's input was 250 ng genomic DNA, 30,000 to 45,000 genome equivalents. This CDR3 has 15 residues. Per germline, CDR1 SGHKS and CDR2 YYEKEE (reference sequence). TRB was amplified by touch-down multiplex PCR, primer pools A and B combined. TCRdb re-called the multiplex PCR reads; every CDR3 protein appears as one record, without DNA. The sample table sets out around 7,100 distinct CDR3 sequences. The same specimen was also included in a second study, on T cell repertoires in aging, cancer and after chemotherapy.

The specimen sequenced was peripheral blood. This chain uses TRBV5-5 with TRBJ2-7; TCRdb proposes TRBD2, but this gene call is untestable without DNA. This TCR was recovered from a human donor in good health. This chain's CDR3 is CASSGGTSGSYEQYF. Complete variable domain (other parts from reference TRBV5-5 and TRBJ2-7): DAGVTQSPTHLIKTRGQQVTLRCSPISGHKSVSWYQQVLGQGPQFIFQYYEKEERGRGNFPDRFSARQFPNYSSELNVNALLLGDSALYLCASSGGTSGSYEQYFGPGTRLTVT.